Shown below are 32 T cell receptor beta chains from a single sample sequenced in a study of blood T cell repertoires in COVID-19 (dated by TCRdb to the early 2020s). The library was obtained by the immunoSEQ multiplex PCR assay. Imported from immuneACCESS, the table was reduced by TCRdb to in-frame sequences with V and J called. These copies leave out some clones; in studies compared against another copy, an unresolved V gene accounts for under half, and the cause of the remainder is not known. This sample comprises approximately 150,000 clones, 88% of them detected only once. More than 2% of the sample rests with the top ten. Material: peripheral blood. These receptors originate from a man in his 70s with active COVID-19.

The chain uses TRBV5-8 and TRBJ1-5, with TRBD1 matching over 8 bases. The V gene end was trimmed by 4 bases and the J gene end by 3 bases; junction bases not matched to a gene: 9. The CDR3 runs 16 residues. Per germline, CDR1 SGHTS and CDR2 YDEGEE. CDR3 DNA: TGTGCCAGCAGCACTGGCAGGGGGCACTTCAATCAGCCCCAGCATTTT. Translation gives CASSTGRGHFNQPQHF.

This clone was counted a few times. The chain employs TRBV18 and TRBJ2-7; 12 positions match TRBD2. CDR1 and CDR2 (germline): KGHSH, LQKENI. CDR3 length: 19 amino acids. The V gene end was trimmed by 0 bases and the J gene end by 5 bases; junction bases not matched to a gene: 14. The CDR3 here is CASSPPLGILLAGGHEQYF. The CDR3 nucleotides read TGTGCCAGCTCACCACCCCTCGGGATTCTACTAGCGGGAGGCCACGAGCAGTACTTC.

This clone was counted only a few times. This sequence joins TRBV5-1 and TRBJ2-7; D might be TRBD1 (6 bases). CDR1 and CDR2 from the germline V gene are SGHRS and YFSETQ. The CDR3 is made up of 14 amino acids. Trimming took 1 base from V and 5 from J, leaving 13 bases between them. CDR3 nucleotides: TGCGCCAGCAGCTTGCTTACAGGGTCCAACGAGCAGTACTTC. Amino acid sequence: CASSLLTGSNEQYF.

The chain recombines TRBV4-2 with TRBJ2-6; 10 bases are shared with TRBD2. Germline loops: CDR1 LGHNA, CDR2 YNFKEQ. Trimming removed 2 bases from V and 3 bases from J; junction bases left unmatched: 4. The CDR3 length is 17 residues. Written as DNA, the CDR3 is TGTGCCAGCAGCCAACCACTAGCGGGAAATGGGGCCAACGTCCTGACTTTC. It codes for CASSQPLAGNGANVLTF.

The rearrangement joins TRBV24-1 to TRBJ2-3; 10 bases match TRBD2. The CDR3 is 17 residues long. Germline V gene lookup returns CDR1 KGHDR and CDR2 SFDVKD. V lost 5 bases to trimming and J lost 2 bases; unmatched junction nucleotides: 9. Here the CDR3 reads CATSAITGTSDTDTQYF. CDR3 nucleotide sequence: TGTGCCACCAGTGCCATTACCGGGACTAGCGACACAGATACGCAGTATTTT.

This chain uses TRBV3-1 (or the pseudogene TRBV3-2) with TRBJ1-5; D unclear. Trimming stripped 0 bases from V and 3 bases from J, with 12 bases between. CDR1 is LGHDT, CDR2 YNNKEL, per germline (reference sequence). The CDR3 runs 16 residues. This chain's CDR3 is CASSQDPQALNQPQHF. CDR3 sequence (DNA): TGTGCCAGCAGCCAAGATCCCCAGGCGCTCAATCAGCCCCAGCATTTT.

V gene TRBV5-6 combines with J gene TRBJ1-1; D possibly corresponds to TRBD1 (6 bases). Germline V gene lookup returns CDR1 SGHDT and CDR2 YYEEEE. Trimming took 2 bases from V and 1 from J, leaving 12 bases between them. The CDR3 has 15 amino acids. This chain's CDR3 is CASSFRGGGNTEAFF. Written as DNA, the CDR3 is TGTGCCAGCAGCTTCCGTGGGGGCGGGAACACTGAAGCTTTCTTT.

This CDR3 reads CASSLGRDYEQYF. The CDR3 DNA follows: TGTGCCAGCAGTTTAGGCAGGGACTACGAGCAGTACTTC. The chain carries TRBV28 and TRBJ2-7; a possible D gene is TRBD1 (5 bases). Germline assignment: CDR1 MDHEN and CDR2 SYDVKM. Trimming left V 2 bases short and J 3 bases short, with 8 bases between. The CDR3 loop spans 13 amino acids.

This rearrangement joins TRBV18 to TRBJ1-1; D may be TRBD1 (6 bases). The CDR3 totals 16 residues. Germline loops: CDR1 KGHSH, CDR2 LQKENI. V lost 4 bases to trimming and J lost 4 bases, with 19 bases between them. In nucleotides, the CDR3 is TGTGCCAGCTCACTCACCTCCGCCAGGGGTGGCACTGAAGCTTTCTTT. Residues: CASSLTSARGGTEAFF.

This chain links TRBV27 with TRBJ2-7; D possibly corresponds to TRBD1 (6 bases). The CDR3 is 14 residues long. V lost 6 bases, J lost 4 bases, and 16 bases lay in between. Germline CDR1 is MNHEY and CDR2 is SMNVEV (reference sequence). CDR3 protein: CASRLRWGPYEQYF. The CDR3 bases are TGTGCCAGCAGACTCAGGTGGGGGCCTTACGAGCAGTACTTC.

The CDR3 is CASRPSTGFYEQYF. Here the CDR3 DNA reads TGTGCCAGCAGACCTTCGACAGGGTTCTACGAGCAGTACTTC. V is TRBV6-5 and J is TRBJ2-7, with 7 positions matching TRBD1. The CDR3 totals 14 residues. The germline gives CDR1 MNHEY, CDR2 SVGAGI. The V segment lost 6 bases and the J segment 3 bases; nucleotides outside the gene matches: 8.

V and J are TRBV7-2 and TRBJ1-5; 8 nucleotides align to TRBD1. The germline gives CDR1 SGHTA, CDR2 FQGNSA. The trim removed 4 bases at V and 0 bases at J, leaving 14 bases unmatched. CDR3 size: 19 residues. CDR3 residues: CASSYGTGTGKYSNQPQHF. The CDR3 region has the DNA TGTGCCAGCAGCTACGGGACCGGGACAGGCAAGTATAGCAATCAGCCCCAGCATTTT. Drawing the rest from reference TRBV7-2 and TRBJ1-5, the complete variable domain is GAGVSQSPSNKVTEKGKDVELRCDPISGHTALYWYRQSLGQGLEFLIYFQGNSAPDKSGLPSDRFSAERTGGSVSTLTIQRTQQEDSAVYLCASSYGTGTGKYSNQPQHFGDGTRLSIL.

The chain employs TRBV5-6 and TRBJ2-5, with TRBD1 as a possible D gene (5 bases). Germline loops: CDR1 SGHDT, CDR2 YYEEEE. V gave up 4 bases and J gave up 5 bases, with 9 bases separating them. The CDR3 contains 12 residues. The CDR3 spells CASSQPGETQYF. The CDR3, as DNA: TGTGCCAGCAGCCAGCCAGGGGAGACCCAGTACTTC.

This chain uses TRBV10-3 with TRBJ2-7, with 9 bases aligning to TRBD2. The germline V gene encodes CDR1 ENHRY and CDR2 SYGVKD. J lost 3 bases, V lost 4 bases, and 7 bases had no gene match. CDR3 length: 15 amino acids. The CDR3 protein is CAISGGTSSYYEQYF. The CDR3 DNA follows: TGTGCCATCAGTGGGGGGACTAGCAGCTACTACGAGCAGTACTTC.

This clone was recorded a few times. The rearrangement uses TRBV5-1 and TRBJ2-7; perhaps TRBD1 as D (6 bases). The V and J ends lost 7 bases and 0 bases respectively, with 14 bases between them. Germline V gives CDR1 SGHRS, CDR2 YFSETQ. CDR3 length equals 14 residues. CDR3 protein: CASVPTTGSYEQYF. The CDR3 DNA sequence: TGCGCCAGCGTCCCGACGACAGGCTCCTACGAGCAGTACTTC.

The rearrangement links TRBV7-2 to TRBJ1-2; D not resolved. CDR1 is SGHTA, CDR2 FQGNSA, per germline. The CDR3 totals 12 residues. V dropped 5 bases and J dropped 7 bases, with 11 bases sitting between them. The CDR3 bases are TGTGCCAGCAGCCCTGGAGGGAGTGGCTACACCTTC. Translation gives CASSPGGSGYTF.

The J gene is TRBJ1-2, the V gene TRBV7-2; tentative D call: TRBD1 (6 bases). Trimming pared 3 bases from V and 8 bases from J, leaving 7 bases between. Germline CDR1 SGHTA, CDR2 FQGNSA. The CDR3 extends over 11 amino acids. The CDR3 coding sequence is TGTGCCAGCAGCTTGGGGGCCGGCTACACCTTC. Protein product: CASSLGAGYTF.

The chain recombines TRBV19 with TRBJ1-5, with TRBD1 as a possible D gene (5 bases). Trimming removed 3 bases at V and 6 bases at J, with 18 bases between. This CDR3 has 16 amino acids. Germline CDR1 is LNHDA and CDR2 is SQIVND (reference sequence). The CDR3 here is CASSIPRPQGGQPQHF. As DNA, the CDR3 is TGTGCCAGTAGTATCCCCAGACCCCAGGGTGGTCAGCCCCAGCATTTT.

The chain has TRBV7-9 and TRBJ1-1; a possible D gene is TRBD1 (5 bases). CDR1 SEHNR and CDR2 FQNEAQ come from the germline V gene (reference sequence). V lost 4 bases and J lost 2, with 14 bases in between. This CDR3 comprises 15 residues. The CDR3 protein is CASSSRQNLNTEAFF. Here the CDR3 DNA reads TGTGCCAGCAGCTCCCGACAGAACCTTAACACTGAAGCTTTCTTT.

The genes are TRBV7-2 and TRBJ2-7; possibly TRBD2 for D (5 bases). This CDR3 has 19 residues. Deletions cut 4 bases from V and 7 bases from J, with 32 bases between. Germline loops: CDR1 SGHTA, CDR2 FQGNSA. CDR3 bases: TGTGCCAGCAGCTCTTATCGCCCCTCCGGACCCCGGGAACTGGGGGAGCAGTACTTC. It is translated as CASSSYRPSGPRELGEQYF. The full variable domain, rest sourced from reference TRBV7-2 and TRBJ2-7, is GAGVSQSPSNKVTEKGKDVELRCDPISGHTALYWYRQSLGQGLEFLIYFQGNSAPDKSGLPSDRFSAERTGGSVSTLTIQRTQQEDSAVYLCASSSYRPSGPRELGEQYFGPGTRLTVT.

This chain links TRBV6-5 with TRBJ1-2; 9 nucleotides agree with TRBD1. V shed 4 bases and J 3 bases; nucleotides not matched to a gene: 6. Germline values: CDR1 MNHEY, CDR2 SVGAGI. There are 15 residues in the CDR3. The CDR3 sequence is CASSSPGQGDYGYTF. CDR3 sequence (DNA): TGTGCCAGCAGTTCGCCGGGACAGGGAGACTATGGCTACACCTTC.

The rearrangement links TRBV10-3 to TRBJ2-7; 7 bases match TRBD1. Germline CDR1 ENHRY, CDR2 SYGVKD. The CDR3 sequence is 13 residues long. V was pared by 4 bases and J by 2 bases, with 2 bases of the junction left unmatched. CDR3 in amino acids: CAISGTGAYEQYF. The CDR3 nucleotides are TGTGCCATCAGTGGGACAGGAGCCTACGAGCAGTACTTC.

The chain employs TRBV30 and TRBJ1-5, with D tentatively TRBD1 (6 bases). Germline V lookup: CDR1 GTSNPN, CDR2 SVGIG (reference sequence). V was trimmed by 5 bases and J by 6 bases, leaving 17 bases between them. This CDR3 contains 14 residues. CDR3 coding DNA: TGTGCCTGGTCTCCGGGACAAGTTTCTCAGCCCCAGCATTTT. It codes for CAWSPGQVSQPQHF.

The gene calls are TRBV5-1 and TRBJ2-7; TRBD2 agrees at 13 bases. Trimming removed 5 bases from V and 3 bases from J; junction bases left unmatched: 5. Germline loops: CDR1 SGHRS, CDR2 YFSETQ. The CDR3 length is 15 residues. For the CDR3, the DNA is TGCGCCAGCAGTTCGGGACTAGCGGGGTTCTACGAGCAGTACTTC. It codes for CASSSGLAGFYEQYF.

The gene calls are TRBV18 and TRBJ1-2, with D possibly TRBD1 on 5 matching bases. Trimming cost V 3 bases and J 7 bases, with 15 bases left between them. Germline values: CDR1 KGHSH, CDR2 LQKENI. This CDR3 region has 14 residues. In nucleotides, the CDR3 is TGTGCCAGCTCACCCCCCGGCAGGGCCGGTGGCTACACCTTC. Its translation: CASSPPGRAGGYTF.

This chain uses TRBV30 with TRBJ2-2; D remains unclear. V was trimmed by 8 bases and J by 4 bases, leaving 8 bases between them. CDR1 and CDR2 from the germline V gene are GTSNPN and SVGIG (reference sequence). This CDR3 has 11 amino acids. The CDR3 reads CARRFTGELFF. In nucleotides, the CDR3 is TGTGCCCGCCGGTTCACCGGGGAGCTGTTTTTT.

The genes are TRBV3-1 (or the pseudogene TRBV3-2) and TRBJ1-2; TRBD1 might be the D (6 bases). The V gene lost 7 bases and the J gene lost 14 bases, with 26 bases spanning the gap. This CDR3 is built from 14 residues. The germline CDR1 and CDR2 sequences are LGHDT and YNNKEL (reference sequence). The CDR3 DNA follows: TGTGCCAGCACCTCCTCGGGGGGCGGAGGAGTCGTTACCTTC. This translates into CASTSSGGGGVVTF.

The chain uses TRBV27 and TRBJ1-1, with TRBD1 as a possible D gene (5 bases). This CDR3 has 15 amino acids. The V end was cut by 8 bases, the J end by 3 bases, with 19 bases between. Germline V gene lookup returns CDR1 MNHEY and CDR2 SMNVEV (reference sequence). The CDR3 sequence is CASRTNFGGDTEAFF. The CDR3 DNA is TGTGCCAGCCGCACAAACTTCGGGGGGGACACTGAAGCTTTCTTT.

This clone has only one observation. CDR3 coding DNA: TGTGCCAGCTCACTTGCACTATCCTACGAGCAGTACTTC. Translated, it gives CASSLALSYEQYF. The genes are TRBV18 and TRBJ2-7; D gene unclear. Trimming removed 4 bases from V and 1 base from J, with 8 bases in between. The CDR3 is 13 residues long. The V gene's germline CDR1 is KGHSH and CDR2 LQKENI.

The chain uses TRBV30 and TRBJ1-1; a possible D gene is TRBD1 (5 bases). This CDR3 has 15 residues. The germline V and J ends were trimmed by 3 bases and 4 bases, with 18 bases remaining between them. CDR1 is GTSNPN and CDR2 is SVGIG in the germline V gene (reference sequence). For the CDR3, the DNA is TGTGCCTGGAGGGTGGGAGGGGCCCGGGGCACTGAAGCTTTCTTT. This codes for CAWRVGGARGTEAFF.

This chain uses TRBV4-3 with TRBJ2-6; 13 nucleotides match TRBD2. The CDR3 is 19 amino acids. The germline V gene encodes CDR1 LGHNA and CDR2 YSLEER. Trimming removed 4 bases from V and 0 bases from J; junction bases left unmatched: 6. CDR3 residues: CASSRGTSGTLSGANVLTF. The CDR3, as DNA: TGCGCCAGCAGCCGTGGGACTAGCGGGACCCTCTCTGGGGCCAACGTCCTGACTTTC.

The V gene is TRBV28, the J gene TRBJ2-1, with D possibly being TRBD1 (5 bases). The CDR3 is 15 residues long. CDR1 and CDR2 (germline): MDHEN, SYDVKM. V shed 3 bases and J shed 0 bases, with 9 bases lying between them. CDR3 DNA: TGTGCCAGCAGTTTCCGACAGTTCTCCTACAATGAGCAGTTCTTC. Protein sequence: CASSFRQFSYNEQFF.